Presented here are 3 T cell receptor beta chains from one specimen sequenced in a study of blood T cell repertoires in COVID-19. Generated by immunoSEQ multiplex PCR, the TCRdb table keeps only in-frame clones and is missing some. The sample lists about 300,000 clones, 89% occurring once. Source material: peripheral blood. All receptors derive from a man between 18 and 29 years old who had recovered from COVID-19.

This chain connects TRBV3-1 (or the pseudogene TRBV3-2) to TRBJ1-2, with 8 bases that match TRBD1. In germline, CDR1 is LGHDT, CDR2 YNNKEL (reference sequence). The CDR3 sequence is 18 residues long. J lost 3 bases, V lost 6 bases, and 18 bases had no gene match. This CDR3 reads CASSPKGNFRGPDYGYTF. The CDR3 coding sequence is TGTGCCAGCAGTCCTAAAGGGAACTTCAGGGGGCCAGACTATGGCTACACCTTC.

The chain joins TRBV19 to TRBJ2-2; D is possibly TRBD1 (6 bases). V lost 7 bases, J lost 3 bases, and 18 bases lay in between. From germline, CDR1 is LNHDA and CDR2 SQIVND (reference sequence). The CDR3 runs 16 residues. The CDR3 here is CASMPRGRTDTGELFF. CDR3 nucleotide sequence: TGTGCCAGTATGCCAAGGGGGAGAACGGACACCGGGGAGCTGTTTTTT.

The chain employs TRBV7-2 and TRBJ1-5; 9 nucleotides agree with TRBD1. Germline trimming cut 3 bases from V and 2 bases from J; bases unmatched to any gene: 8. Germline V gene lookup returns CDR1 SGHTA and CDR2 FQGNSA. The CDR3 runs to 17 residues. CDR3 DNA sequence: TGTGCCAGCAGCTTCGGACAGGGGTATTACGGCAATCAGCCCCAGCATTTT. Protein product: CASSFGQGYYGNQPQHF.